The rows below give T cell receptor beta chains drawn from one sample of a study of blood T cells in healthy people across ages. TCRdb re-called the 5' RACE reads with MiXCR, one entry per CDR3 protein. The sample contains around 320,000 distinct CDR3 sequences, 25% to 30% of which appear only once. What was sequenced was blood. Receptors were obtained from a woman between 70 and 85 years old in good health. Both conserved end residues are part of each CDR3. The D gene is left open where the match is weak. The size field is filled for only some rows; it gives once, few, many or a size class.

TRBD2	TRBV20-1	NA	TRBJ2-7	CSASFGLAGPHTEQYF	TGCAGTGCTTCATTCGGACTAGCGGGACCACACACCGAGCAGTACTTC
TRBD2	TRBV6-1	NA	TRBJ2-7	CAILAAISYEQYF	TGTGCCATACTAGCGGCCATCTCCTACGAGCAGTACTTC
NA	TRBV6-6	NA	TRBJ1-1	CASSYLGGSNTEAFF	TGTGCCAGCAGTTACCTTGGGGGCTCGAACACTGAAGCTTTCTTT
TRBD2	TRBV18	NA	TRBJ2-7	CASSPTGTSGRNYEQYF	TGTGCCAGCTCACCAACCGGGACTAGCGGGAGGAACTACGAGCAGTACTTC
TRBD2	TRBV28	NA	TRBJ2-3	CASASGRTGTGTQYF	TGTGCCAGCGCTAGCGGGAGAACGGGTACGGGTACGCAGTATTTT
NA	TRBV7-2	NA	TRBJ2-7	CASSYSWGYEQYF	TGTGCCAGCTCCTACTCGTGGGGATACGAGCAGTACTTC
TRBD2	TRBV20-1	few	TRBJ2-1	CSAPPLAGTSYNEQFF	TGCAGTGCCCCACCTCTAGCGGGGACCTCCTACAATGAGCAGTTCTTC
NA	TRBV10-3	few	TRBJ1-2	CAISAGDGYTF	TGTGCCATCAGTGCCGGGGATGGCTACACCTTC
NA	TRBV6-6	NA	TRBJ1-5	CASSSPRQPQHF	TGTGCCAGCAGCTCTCCGCGACAGCCCCAGCATTTT
NA	TRBV14	many	TRBJ2-5	CASSQGGRQTQYF	TGTGCCAGCAGCCAGGGGGGCAGACAGACCCAGTACTTC
NA	TRBV4-1	few	TRBJ1-2	CASSQDFTGGHGYTF	TGCGCCAGCAGCCAAGATTTTACCGGGGGCCATGGCTACACCTTC
NA	TRBV6-1	few	TRBJ1-1	CASSPEPTANTEAFF	TGTGCCAGCAGCCCAGAGCCTACGGCGAATACTGAAGCTTTCTTT
NA	TRBV20-1	NA	TRBJ2-2	CSAEAGFTGELFF	TGCAGTGCCGAGGCCGGGTTTACCGGGGAGCTGTTTTTT
NA	TRBV18	few	TRBJ2-3	CASSAGGLASTDTQYF	TGTGCCAGCTCGGCGGGCGGGCTGGCTAGCACAGATACGCAGTATTTT
TRBD1	TRBV7-2	few	TRBJ2-7	CASSSGTGGYEQYF	TGTGCCAGCAGCTCCGGGACAGGGGGCTACGAGCAGTACTTC
NA	TRBV29-1	few	TRBJ2-5	CSFNVGPSETQYF	TGCAGCTTCAATGTCGGACCGTCGGAGACCCAGTACTTC
NA	TRBV14	NA	TRBJ2-7	CASSLNRREQYF	TGTGCCAGCAGCCTTAACAGGAGGGAGCAGTACTTC
NA	TRBV7-9	few	TRBJ2-5	CASSLSSLETQYF	TGTGCCAGCAGCTTATCCTCCCTCGAGACCCAGTACTTC
NA	TRBV12-3/TRBV12-4	few	TRBJ2-4	CASSFMAAKNIQYF	TGTGCCAGCAGTTTCATGGCAGCCAAAAACATTCAGTACTTC
TRBD2	TRBV20-1	many	TRBJ2-1	CSASGAAGDFSYNEQFF	TGCAGTGCTAGCGGCGCAGCGGGAGACTTCTCCTACAATGAGCAGTTCTTC
NA	TRBV28	many	TRBJ1-4	CASSLPRGGRNEKLFF	TGTGCCAGCAGTTTACCTAGGGGGGGGCGAAATGAAAAACTGTTTTTT
NA	TRBV20-1	NA	TRBJ2-5	CSAPLGPTQETQYF	TGCAGTGCGCCCCTGGGACCAACACAAGAGACCCAGTACTTC
NA	TRBV5-1	few	TRBJ2-7	CASREGGYEQYF	TGCGCCAGCAGGGAAGGGGGCTACGAGCAGTACTTC
TRBD1	TRBV5-1	NA	TRBJ2-7	CASTHSAGTGGYEQYF	TGCGCCAGCACTCATTCGGCCGGGACAGGGGGCTACGAGCAGTACTTC
NA	TRBV7-9	few	TRBJ1-2	CASSFTTAYGYTF	TGTGCCAGCAGCTTTACGACAGCCTATGGCTACACCTTC
TRBD2	TRBV7-2	NA	TRBJ2-5	CASSLARFTLAGESPQETQYF	TGTGCCAGCAGCTTAGCGCGGTTTACGCTAGCGGGAGAATCTCCCCAAGAGACCCAGTACTTC
NA	TRBV2	NA	TRBJ2-1	CASSGVVADNEQFF	TGTGCCAGCAGTGGGGTCGTGGCCGACAATGAGCAGTTCTTC
NA	TRBV3-1	NA	TRBJ2-7	CASSQPSGQRLYF	TGTGCCAGCAGCCAACCATCGGGGCAAAGACTGTACTTC
NA	TRBV4-1	NA	TRBJ2-7	CASSPDFYGQYF	TGCGCCAGCAGCCCTGACTTCTACGGGCAGTACTTC